The T cell receptor beta chain under discussion was sequenced for a study of Graves' ophthalmopathy and Graves' hyperthyroidism (dated by TCRdb to the late 2010s). Notes on the research overall: Hyperthyroidism was considered stable if no progression to ophthalmopathy occurred within 18 months of follow-up. TCR beta repertoire signatures were used to distinguish Graves' ophthalmopathy from Graves' hyperthyroidism and to predict progression to ophthalmopathy. In total, approximately 140 blood samples were TCR-sequenced: 40 to 45 ophthalmopathy, approximately 75 hyperthyroidism and approximately 17 hyperthyroidism-to-ophthalmopathy patients. To explore V-J signatures distinguishing ophthalmopathy from hyperthyroidism, a discovery set of 100 or so patients (fewer than 45 ophthalmopathy, 57 stable hyperthyroidism) was enrolled. The independent validation cohort included 18 to 20 hyperthyroidism patients plus 17 patients who later progressed from hyperthyroidism to ophthalmopathy. In over 5 hyperthyroidism patients, the T-cell repertoire of thyroid tissue was compared with the T-cell repertoire of blood. Following sampling, methimazole starting at 30 mg daily was administered to hyperthyroidism patients, and high-dose intravenous methylprednisolone was administered to ophthalmopathy patients. Paper-wide results and their limitations: Among expanded thyroid clonotypes with frequency above 0.001, most also showed up in blood, which suggests that blood repertoires may reflect the thyroid immune response. No statistical method was used to set the sample size in advance, and the investigators knew which group each participant was assigned to. In cross-validation, the 13-signature model distinguished ophthalmopathy from stable hyperthyroidism with 85% to 90% sensitivity and about 84% specificity, and in the test set the corresponding values were approximately 80% and 68%. In validation, the model predicted ophthalmopathy progression with 55% to 71% sensitivity and roughly 72% specificity; around twelve predicted patients were CT-confirmed with GO in a median of 6.5 months.

TCR beta CDR3 regions were amplified from RNA transcripts for repertoire sequencing. The first round of RT-PCR was done with HTBI primers and the Qiagen OneStep RT-PCR kit, and was followed by a second round of multiplex PCR, then size selection and purification. Sequencing of the libraries was carried out on an Illumina HiSeq2000 in paired-end mode with 100 bp reads. The source study handled its data this way. SOAPnuke was used to process the reads, throwing out any read that had adapters, had uncalled bases, had a mean Phred below 15, or lacked an exact constant-primer or identifier match. High-quality paired reads were merged with COPE v1.2.5. Each unique nucleotide sequence was treated as a clonotype, and MiTCR v1.1 was used to align the clonotypes to the IMGT TRB V, D and J references. Analysis was restricted to V-J combinations with a frequency above 0.0001, which covered approximately 99% of repertoires. For each V-J combination, a TCR clonal expansion and chaos score was defined as F50 clonal expansion divided by the chaos observed in the TCRdist matrix. Welch's t-statistics and random forest were used to reduce features to about 14 V-J combinations, which were fed into a naive Bayes classifier. The similarity between thyroid and blood repertoires was quantified using the Morisita-Horn index. TCRdb reanalyzed the raw reads on its own, using fastp at Q25 for trimming and MiXCR for clone calling, and kept in-frame beta chains. CDR3 protein duplicates are merged, each entry listing the most common genes and DNA. What appears here as the V and J calls and clone size reflects TCRdb's work, not the paper's. The sample table shows about 1.1 million distinct CDR3 sequences, and less than 45% are seen once. Together, the top ten hold 11% of the sample.

Hyperthyroidism patients were newly diagnosed, with disease duration under 2 months, and aged 18 to 65 years. Patients with other autoimmune diseases, uncontrolled infections, pregnancy or lactation were excluded from the study. Clinical symptoms, serum thyroxine, TRAb, thyroid ultrasound and orbital computed tomography formed the basis of the diagnosis. Trizol reagent was used to extract the total RNA, and its quality was then checked on an Agilent 2100 Bioanalyzer. CDR1 SGHTA and CDR2 FQGNSA are derived from the germline V gene. The CDR3 numbers 14 residues from cysteine through phenylalanine. CDR3 DNA only is kept here, 42 bases in frame from base 1. V loses 5 bases at its end and J loses 6 bases; junction bases beyond the gene matches: 10. This clonotype was counted at least ten times. The antigen it binds to is not known. Base qualities are missing; no much larger clone stands one base away.

Recombination linked TRBV7-2 to TRBJ2-7; the junction holds 7 bases that match TRBD1. The sample consisted of peripheral blood or thyroid tissue (not recorded which). This TCR came from an adult man with Graves' hyperthyroidism. The CDR3 in this case is CASSTRQGPAEQYF. The nucleotide sequence is given as TGTGCCAGCAGCACTCGACAGGGACCCGCCGAGCAGTACTTC.